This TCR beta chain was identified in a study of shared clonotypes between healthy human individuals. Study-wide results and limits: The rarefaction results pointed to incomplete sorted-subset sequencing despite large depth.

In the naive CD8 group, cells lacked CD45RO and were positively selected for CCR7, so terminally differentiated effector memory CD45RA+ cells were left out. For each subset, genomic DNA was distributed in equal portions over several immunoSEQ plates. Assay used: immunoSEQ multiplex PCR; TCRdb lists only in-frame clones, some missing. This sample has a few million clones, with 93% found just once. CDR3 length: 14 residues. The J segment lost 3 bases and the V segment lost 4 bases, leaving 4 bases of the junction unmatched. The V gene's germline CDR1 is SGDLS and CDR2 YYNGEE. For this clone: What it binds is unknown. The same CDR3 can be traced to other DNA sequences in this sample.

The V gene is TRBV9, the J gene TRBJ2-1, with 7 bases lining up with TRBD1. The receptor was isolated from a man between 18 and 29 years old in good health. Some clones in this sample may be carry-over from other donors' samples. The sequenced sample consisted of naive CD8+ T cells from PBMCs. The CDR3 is CASSPGQSYNEQFF. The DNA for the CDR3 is TGTGCCAGCAGCCCGGGACAGAGCTACAATGAGCAGTTCTTC.